The 29 T cell receptor beta chains below all came from one sample that was sequenced in a study of T cell repertoires in aging, cancer and after chemotherapy. The template was genomic DNA from peripheral blood, not RNA. TRB rearrangements spanning V, D and J were amplified using mixed TRB-A/B primers. One entry per CDR3 protein results from TCRdb running MiXCR on the multiplex PCR reads. The repertoire holds 8,500 to 10,000 distinct CDR3 sequences, with roughly 37% as singletons. The sequenced material came from blood. The receptors shown here come from a human donor in good health.

This chain uses TRBV10-3 with TRBJ2-2; TRBD1 might be the D (7 bases). The CDR3 consists of 15 residues. Germline V gene lookup returns CDR1 ENHRY and CDR2 SYGVKD. The V gene lost 4 bases and the J gene lost 5 bases, with 14 bases spanning the gap. The CDR3 bases are TGTGCCATCAGTGCGAATGCAGGGGGGACCGGGGAGCTGTTTTTT. Protein product: CAISANAGGTGELFF.

This clonotype was observed a single time. The chain links TRBV5-1 to TRBJ2-1; D is unresolved. Trimming pared 2 bases from V and 2 bases from J, leaving 8 bases between. This CDR3 is built from 14 residues. Germline CDR1 is SGHRS and CDR2 is YFSETQ. CDR3 DNA: TGCGCCAGCAGCTTCGGTAGCACCTACAATGAGCAGTTCTTC. Translated: CASSFGSTYNEQFF.

This chain connects TRBV5-4 to TRBJ2-7; 7 nucleotides match TRBD2. Germline CDR1 SGHNT, CDR2 YYREEE (reference sequence). The junction had 9 bases not matched to a gene; V was cut back by 4 bases and J by 2 bases. The CDR3 spans 15 residues. In DNA form, the CDR3 reads TGTGCCAGCAGCGTCACCTCCCTAGCGGCCTACGAGCAGTACTTC. This translates into CASSVTSLAAYEQYF.

The sample holds a few counts of this clonotype. V is TRBV27 and J is TRBJ2-2, with D possibly TRBD2 on 6 matching bases. The V end was cut by 5 bases, the J end by 5 bases, with 21 bases between. Germline assignment: CDR1 MNHEY and CDR2 SMNVEV (reference sequence). The CDR3 has 17 amino acids. The CDR3 DNA is TGTGCCAGCAGTAGTACCGTCGCGGGACGTCGGACCGGGGAGCTGTTTTTT. Its translation is CASSSTVAGRRTGELFF.

Turning to this clonotype: A much more abundant neighbour one base away suggests this may be a read error. The CDR3 DNA reads TGCAGCGTTGAAGGTCTAGCGGAAGCCAATGAGCAGTACTTC. Amino acids: CSVEGLAEANEQYF. The chain joins TRBV29-1 to TRBJ2-3; 7 bases agree with TRBD2. Near its end, the DNA agrees better with TRBJ2-7, so the J call may be wrong. The CDR3 sequence is 14 residues long. Germline-derived CDR1 and CDR2 are SQVTM and ANQGSEA.

For this clonotype: At one end, the junction sequence differs from germline, possibly due to a read error. The V call is TRBV18, the J call TRBJ2-2, with D maybe TRBD1 (5 bases). This CDR3 region has 15 residues. Germline V gene sequence: CDR1 KGHSH, CDR2 LQKENI. The CDR3 coding sequence is TGTGCCAGCTCACCAAATGGGGCGAAGACCGGGGAGCTGTTTTTT. Its protein product is CASSPNGAKTGELFF.

This clonotype showed up just a few times. V and J are TRBV6-1 and TRBJ2-3, with D perhaps matching TRBD1 (5 bases). Trimming left V 8 bases short and J 5 bases short, with 17 bases between. The CDR3 totals 14 residues. Per germline, CDR1 MNHNS and CDR2 SASEGT. CDR3 sequence reads: CASAIIRAEDTQYF. The CDR3 DNA reads as TGTGCCAGCGCAATAATCAGGGCGGAAGATACGCAGTATTTT.

Only a few counts were recorded for this clonotype. The V and J genes are TRBV6-2 or TRBV6-3 and TRBJ2-3, with 8 bases lining up with TRBD2. The V segment lost 0 bases and the J segment 4 bases; nucleotides outside the gene matches: 3. From germline, CDR1 is MNHEY and CDR2 SVGEGT. The CDR3 runs 15 residues. The CDR3, as DNA: TGTGCCAGCAGTTACTCGCGGGAGGCTTCAGATACGCAGTATTTT. Amino acid sequence: CASSYSREASDTQYF.

This clonotype has just a few counts. The gene calls are TRBV19 and TRBJ2-1; unclear D gene. The CDR3 spans 13 residues. Per germline, CDR1 LNHDA and CDR2 SQIVND (reference sequence). Deletions cut 3 bases from V and 3 bases from J, with 6 bases between. The CDR3 reads CASSIVVYNEQFF. For the CDR3, the DNA is TGTGCCAGTAGTATTGTGGTCTACAATGAGCAGTTCTTC.

The chain combines TRBV5-4 with TRBJ2-3; D is undetermined. V lost 3 bases and J lost 0, with 8 bases in between. The CDR3 extends over 14 amino acids. CDR1 and CDR2 (germline): SGHNT, YYREEE (reference sequence). CDR3 amino acids: CASSSLASTDTQYF. The CDR3 nucleotides read TGTGCCAGCAGCTCTTTGGCCAGCACAGATACGCAGTATTTT.

This clonotype was seen a handful of times. The CDR3 loop is CASSFLAGLPEQFF. CDR3 coding DNA: TGTGCCAGCAGCTTCTTAGCGGGATTACCCGAGCAGTTCTTC. The J gene is TRBJ2-1, the V gene TRBV5-4; the match to TRBD2 covers 8 bases. CDR3 length: 14 residues. Germline loops: CDR1 SGHNT, CDR2 YYREEE (reference sequence). V was clipped by 2 bases and J by 10 bases; unmatched bases: 8.

This chain joins TRBV5-1 and TRBJ2-1, with 11 bases aligning to TRBD2. The length of the CDR3 is 17 residues. V lost 4 bases, J lost 3 bases, and 9 bases stayed unmatched. In germline, CDR1 is SGHRS, CDR2 YFSETQ. The CDR3 here is CASSQGLAAPFYNEQFF. The CDR3 DNA sequence: TGCGCCAGCAGCCAGGGACTAGCGGCCCCATTCTACAATGAGCAGTTCTTC.

The chain is built from TRBV6-6 and TRBJ1-3, with D uncertain. The V end was cut by 8 bases, the J end by 9 bases, with 14 bases between. Germline-derived CDR1 and CDR2 are MNHNY and SVGAGI (reference sequence). The CDR3 is 12 residues long. CDR3 nucleotide sequence: TGTGCCAGCTGGATAGGGAGTGGCACCATATATTTT. Translated, it gives CASWIGSGTIYF.

The chain employs TRBV10-3 and TRBJ1-1; the D gene is possibly TRBD1 (6 bases). Between the trimmed V and J ends, which lost 4 bases and 1 base, there was a span of 10 bases. The CDR3 is 14 residues long. Germline-derived CDR1 and CDR2 are ENHRY and SYGVKD. CDR3 residues: CAISGTVSNTEAFF. CDR3 sequence (DNA): TGTGCCATCAGTGGGACAGTCTCGAACACTGAAGCTTTCTTT.

This clonotype is labeled as hyperexpanded. The J gene is TRBJ1-1, the V gene TRBV29-1, with D unclear. The V end lost 4 bases, the J end lost 3 bases, and 18 bases lay between the germline ends. CDR1 is SQVTM, CDR2 ANQGSEA, per germline. The CDR3 contains 15 residues. Here the CDR3 DNA reads TGCAGCGTTGTCCCCGTCGCAGGAACTTACACTGAAGCTTTCTTT. Translating gives CSVVPVAGTYTEAFF. The whole variable domain, filled in from reference TRBV29-1 and TRBJ1-1, reads SAVISQKPSRDICQRGTSLTIQCQVDSQVTMMFWYRQQPGQSLTLIATANQGSEATYESGFVIDKFPISRPNLTFSTLTVSNMSPEDSSIYLCSVVPVAGTYTEAFFGQGTRLTVV.

Concerning this clonotype itself: A much larger clone differs from this one at a single base, so this may be a read error. The V gene is TRBV11-1, the J gene TRBJ2-2; 7 nucleotides match TRBD1. With 8 bases clipped from V and 5 bases from J, the junction kept 8 bases outside the gene matches. Per germline, CDR1 SGHAT and CDR2 FQDESV (reference sequence). The CDR3 runs to 14 residues. This chain's CDR3 is CASAGRGRTGELFF. CDR3 in DNA: TGTGCCAGCGCCGGCAGGGGGAGAACCGGGGAGCTGTTTTTT.

The chain combines TRBV27 with TRBJ1-1; the D is unclear. From germline, CDR1 is MNHEY and CDR2 SMNVEV (reference sequence). Trimming took off 2 bases at V and 3 bases at J, with 10 bases between the two ends. This CDR3 comprises 14 residues. The CDR3 DNA sequence: TGTGCCAGCAGTTTAAAGAGGGTTCACACTGAAGCTTTCTTT. Translation: CASSLKRVHTEAFF.

The chain couples TRBV5-4 to TRBJ2-5; TRBD1 matches at 11 bases. Germline CDR1 is SGHNT and CDR2 is YYREEE (reference sequence). With V trimmed by 6 bases and J by 2 bases, 3 bases remained unmatched. The CDR3 has 14 residues. CDR3 residues: CASNRDRGQETQYF. The CDR3 nucleotides read TGTGCCAGCAACCGGGACAGGGGGCAAGAGACCCAGTACTTC. Looking up the rest from reference TRBV5-4 and TRBJ2-5 gives the full variable domain: ETGVTQSPTHLIKTRGQQVTLRCSSQSGHNTVSWYQQALGQGPQFIFQYYREEENGRGNFPPRFSGLQFPNYSSELNVNALELDDSALYLCASNRDRGQETQYFGPGTRLLVL.

The CDR3 loop reads CASSMKWLFEQYF. The CDR3 bases are TGTGCCAGTAGTATGAAGTGGTTGTTTGAGCAGTACTTC. This chain uses TRBV19 with TRBJ2-7; D is undetermined. With 3 bases removed from V and 7 bases from J, the gap between germline ends came to 13 bases. CDR1 is LNHDA and CDR2 is SQIVND in the germline V gene (reference sequence). This CDR3 is 13 amino acids long. Variable domain in full (rest from reference TRBV19 and TRBJ2-7): DGGITQSPKYLFRKEGQNVTLSCEQNLNHDAMYWYRQDPGQGLRLIYYSQIVNDFQKGDIAEGYSVSREKKESFPLTVTSAQKNPTAFYLCASSMKWLFEQYFGPGTRLTVT.

By proportion, this clonotype is large (0.1 to 1%). The gene calls are TRBV6-5 and TRBJ2-3, with D uncertain. Germline CDR1 reads MNHEY; CDR2 reads SVGAGI. V dropped 0 bases and J dropped 7 bases, with 8 bases sitting between them. CDR3 length equals 13 residues. In DNA, the CDR3 is TGTGCCAGCAGTTACTCAGCCAGGAATACGCAGTATTTT. Translated: CASSYSARNTQYF.

This chain links TRBV5-4 with TRBJ2-7, with 9 positions matching TRBD1. The trim removed 4 bases at V and 0 bases at J, leaving 5 bases unmatched. This CDR3 is 15 amino acids long. Germline V gene lookup returns CDR1 SGHNT and CDR2 YYREEE (reference sequence). Here the CDR3 DNA reads TGTGCCAGCAGCGGGCGGGACAGGGCCTCCTACGAGCAGTACTTC. Protein: CASSGRDRASYEQYF.

This clonotype has a handful of counts. The chain links TRBV5-5 to TRBJ2-5, with 7 bases lining up with TRBD1. CDR1 is SGHKS and CDR2 is YYEKEE in the germline V gene (reference sequence). Trimming cost V 4 bases and J 5 bases; bases outside gene matches: 11. CDR3 length equals 15 residues. In nucleotides, the CDR3 is TGTGCCAGCAGCGTCACCGGGACAGCTTGGGAGACCCAGTACTTC. It yields the protein CASSVTGTAWETQYF.

This clonotype occurred a few times. CDR3 region: CASSPGTTEGGYTF. The CDR3 DNA sequence: TGTGCCAGCTCACCAGGCACCACGGAGGGTGGCTACACCTTC. The chain is built from TRBV18 and TRBJ1-2, with D hard to call. There are 14 residues in the CDR3. Per the germline V gene, CDR1 is KGHSH and CDR2 is LQKENI. The V end lost 2 bases, the J end lost 7 bases, and 14 bases lay between the germline ends.

The genes are TRBV5-8 and TRBJ1-5; 7 bases are a match to TRBD1. The germline V gene has CDR1 SGHTS and CDR2 YDEGEE. V lost 0 bases and J lost 7; bases outside the gene matches: 4. The CDR3 sequence is 14 residues long. CDR3 nucleotides: TGTGCCAGCAGCTTGGAGAGGGGGCTCCAGCCCCAGCATTTT. This sequence encodes CASSLERGLQPQHF.

This clonotype counts as medium-sized. The DNA for the CDR3 is TGCAGCGTTGATGGGACAGGGGAGGGCACAGATACGCAGTATTTT. It codes for CSVDGTGEGTDTQYF. V usage is TRBV29-1 and J usage is TRBJ2-3; 10 nucleotides agree with TRBD1. The CDR3 runs 15 residues. The germline V gene has CDR1 SQVTM and CDR2 ANQGSEA. V lost 3 bases to trimming and J lost 1 base; unmatched junction nucleotides: 4.

The chain joins TRBV20-1 to TRBJ2-1; TRBD1 might be the D (5 bases). This CDR3 region has 11 residues. The germline V gene encodes CDR1 DFQATT and CDR2 SNEGSKA (reference sequence). The V end lost 3 bases, the J end lost 10 bases, and 10 bases lay between the germline ends. CDR3 amino acids: CSASDRAEQFF. CDR3 nucleotide sequence: TGCAGTGCTAGTGACAGAGCCGAGCAGTTCTTC.

The CDR3: CASSRGRALTDTQYF. Here the CDR3 DNA reads TGTGCCAGCAGCCGGGGCAGGGCCCTCACAGATACGCAGTATTTT. V usage is TRBV5-8 and J usage is TRBJ2-3, with D perhaps matching TRBD1 or TRBD2 (5 bases each). Germline CDR1 reads SGHTS; CDR2 reads YDEGEE. The CDR3 is 15 amino acids. Deletions cut 4 bases from V and 2 bases from J, with 14 bases between.

This clonotype is classed as medium-sized. The chain links TRBV19 to TRBJ2-3; D possibly uses TRBD1 or TRBD2 (5 bases each). This CDR3 contains 15 residues. Per the germline V gene, CDR1 is LNHDA and CDR2 is SQIVND (reference sequence). With 6 bases removed from V and 4 bases from J, the gap between germline ends came to 17 bases. CDR3 protein: CASSPDRGFADTQYF. The DNA of the CDR3 is TGTGCCAGTAGCCCCGACAGAGGGTTCGCAGATACGCAGTATTTT.

DNA for the CDR3: TGTGCCAGCAGTTACGGCGGGACCGGGGAGCTGTTTTTT. Translated: CASSYGGTGELFF. This chain connects TRBV6-5 to TRBJ2-2, with D maybe TRBD2 (5 bases). The V gene lost 2 bases and the J gene lost 5 bases, with 6 bases spanning the gap. CDR1 and CDR2 from the germline V gene are MNHEY and SVGAGI. This CDR3 comprises 13 residues.